Listed here is a single TCR beta chain. Antigen: not known. Only CD45RO-negative cells positively selected for CCR7 counted as naive CD8 cells, so terminally differentiated effector memory CD45RA+ cells were excluded. These data belong to a study of shared clonotypes between healthy human individuals. Germline V gives CDR1 SGHNT, CDR2 YENEEA. Trimming shortened V by 4 bases and J by 3 bases, and 18 bases separated the two germline ends. The CDR3 has 16 amino acids. Profiled with immunoSEQ multiplex PCR; TCRdb holds only in-frame clones, not every one. Altogether about 2.1 million clones are present, about 94% being singletons, with the ten largest covering around 1.7%. Study-wide points: Sampling covered blood only; tissue repertoires likely differ. Limited genetic and exposure-history diversity came from having few donors. Rarefaction exposed incomplete sorted-subset sequencing despite large depth.

The sample taken for sequencing was naive CD8+ T cells from PBMCs. V and J are TRBV11-3 and TRBJ2-5; possible D gene TRBD1, 6 bases. The clonotype originates from a man aged 18 to 29 in good health. Some clones in this sample may be carry-over from other donors' samples. The CDR3 reads CASSYSGATSEETQYF. The CDR3 DNA reads TGTGCCAGCAGCTATTCAGGGGCGACCAGCGAAGAGACCCAGTACTTC.